This paragraph covers one TCR beta chain sequence. A Seattle source enrolled patients during active infection and followed them longitudinally. The source of the sample is a study of blood T cell repertoires in COVID-19. Study context: Collection of acute and convalescent COVID-19 samples took place in the United States, Italy and Spain. T cells, B-cell-depleted T cells, or PBMCs provided the cDNA or gDNA that served as material.

Original processing notes: Estimation of nucleated cell counts relied on the amplification of reference gene primers. TCRdb's table, derived via immunoSEQ multiplex PCR, lists solely in-frame clones and lacks some. V and J calls and clone size follow that table, whereas D and trimming were derived from the DNA. The sample holds about 220,000 clones, 85% to 90% seen once. This sequence originates from a woman in her forties or fifties with COVID-19, enrolled during active disease. Sequencing used peripheral blood.

CDR3 sequence: CAWSFELPSNTGELFF. CDR3 DNA: TGTGCCTGGAGTTTTGAGCTGCCTTCGAACACCGGGGAGCTGTTTTTT. V usage is TRBV30 and J usage is TRBJ2-2; D ambiguous. CDR1 is GTSNPN, CDR2 SVGIG, per germline (reference sequence). The CDR3 sequence is 16 residues long. The V and J ends lost 2 bases and 0 bases respectively, with 13 bases between them. Based on the CDR3 plus reference TRBV30 and TRBJ2-2, the full variable domain is SQTIHQWPATLVQPVGSPLSLECTVEGTSNPNLYWYRQAAGRGLQLLFYSVGIGQISSEVPQNLSASRPQDRQFILSSKKLLLSDSGFYLCAWSFELPSNTGELFFGEGSRLTVL.